This T cell receptor (beta chain) appears in the sequencing data of a study of Tregs in tolerant kidney transplant recipients. Recipients received nonmyeloablative bone marrow transplants from related graft donors, with transient mixed chimerism. Method: immunoSEQ multiplex PCR; TCRdb's copy keeps in-frame clones and lacks some. Here the sample spans 45,000 or so clones, roughly 87% being singletons. This clone was counted a single time. Its target is not known. Study-wide results and limits: The small number of patients limits these findings pending further validation. In tolerant patients, donor-specific Tregs outgrew total Tregs, suggesting antigen-driven expansion.

CDR3 length: 15 amino acids. Per the germline V gene, CDR1 is SGHDN and CDR2 is FVKESK. Trimming cost V 2 bases and J 4 bases; bases outside gene matches: 5. The receptor comes from a human patient who received a combined kidney and bone marrow transplant. These T cells may partly come from the graft donor. The chain joins TRBV14 to TRBJ2-3; the match to TRBD2 covers 8 bases. Sample: CD8+ T cells from blood (PBMCs), taken 12 months after the transplant. This chain's CDR3 is CASSQTGLASDTQYF. CDR3 bases: TGTGCCAGCAGCCAAACCGGACTAGCTTCAGATACGCAGTATTTT.